A selection of T cell receptor beta chains follows, all from one sample in a study of T cell responses to AZD1222 COVID-19 vaccine. Here immunoSEQ multiplex PCR was the method, and the copy in TCRdb shows in-frame clones only, minus some. The sample lists roughly 140,000 clones; about 91% were seen once. The sequenced sample was peripheral blood, obtained on day 0 of AZD1222 vaccination. Receptors were obtained from an adult in good health. CDR3s include the opening cysteine and the closing phenylalanine or tryptophan.

>TRBV5-1|TRBJ2-2|15
CASSLLGQNTGELFF
>TRBV19|TRBJ2-5|16
CASSIWTSGREETQYF
>TRBV2|TRBJ1-2|12
CASSERVGGYTF
>TRBV5-8|TRBJ1-5|13
CASNYDRNQPQHF
>TRBV25-1|TRBJ1-2|15
CASSLGAATNYGYTF
>TRBV4-3|TRBJ1-2|13
CASSQAQGDGYTF
>TRBV5-1|TRBJ2-1|13
CASSIYYSNEQFF
>TRBV6-6|TRBJ2-1|15
CASSSNPGSYNEQFF
>TRBV9|TRBJ1-5|15
CASRGGGGSNQPQHF
>TRBV11-3|TRBJ2-7|16
CASSPEWASGSHEQYF
>TRBV19|TRBJ1-2|20
CASSIFLTENRLRANYGYTF
>TRBV2|TRBJ2-7|13
CASSLDRSYEQYF
>TRBV6-2/TRBV6-3|TRBJ2-7|14
CASSDRRLSYEQYF
>TRBV2|TRBJ1-5|13
CASSVGNNQPQHF
>TRBV6-5|TRBJ1-6|13
CASSNGRESPLHF